This section outlines one TCR beta chain sequence together with its context. No antigen is known for it. J lost 2 bases, V lost 4 bases, and 3 bases had no gene match. This CDR3 is built from 14 residues. Germline V gene lookup returns CDR1 SGHDT and CDR2 YYEEEE. 60 Vbeta and 13 Jbeta primers were used in PCR. Repertoires were generated with immunoSEQ multiplex PCR, while TCRdb's copy carries only in-frame clones and drops some. This sample has fewer than 250,000 clones; 65% to 80% occur once, and the top ten carry about 5%. This sample stems from a study of cytomegalovirus exposure and HLA in healthy donors. On the study more broadly: Findings of an earlier analysis included about 120 million unique TCR beta sequences from 180 million or so T cells.

Study-level points and caveats: In a later analysis, a missense DCLRE1C variant was linked to TCR beta V- and J-gene trimming. Listed as cytomegalovirus-associated were 164 TCR beta chains.

The V call is TRBV5-6, the J call TRBJ2-7; 10 bases are a match to TRBD1. This clonotype was sampled from a man aged 25-40 years in good health and CMV-seropositive. Sequenced: PBMCs. The CDR3 is CASSVGQGAYEQYF. In DNA, the CDR3 is TGTGCCAGCAGCGTCGGACAGGGGGCCTACGAGCAGTACTTC.